This TCR beta chain was sequenced during a study of shared clonotypes between healthy human individuals. Sequencing used immunoSEQ multiplex PCR; TCRdb keeps in-frame clones, though not all of them. The sample shows fewer than 1 million clones, 96% of them seen only once. Naive-designated CD8 cells lacked CD45RO, were positively enriched for CCR7, and omitted terminally differentiated effector memory CD45RA+ cells. This clone came up once. V was clipped by 5 bases and J by 0 bases; unmatched bases: 8. Germline-derived CDR1 and CDR2 are SEHNR and FQNEAQ (reference sequence). CDR3 length: 17 amino acids.

The V call is TRBV7-9, the J call TRBJ2-3; 10 bases are a match to TRBD2. The origin of this receptor is a man aged 25 to 40 in good health. Input material: naive CD8+ T cells sorted from blood. The CDR3 sequence: CASSTRTSGYSTDTQYF. The CDR3, as DNA: TGTGCCAGCAGCACAAGGACTAGCGGATATAGCACAGATACGCAGTATTTT. Full variable domain (outside the CDR3, taken from reference TRBV7-9 and TRBJ2-3): DTGVSQNPRHKITKRGQNVTFRCDPISEHNRLYWYRQTLGQGPEFLTYFQNEAQLEKSRLLSDRFSAERPKGSFSTLEIQRTEQGDSAMYLCASSTRTSGYSTDTQYFGPGTRLTVL.